This TCR beta chain appears in the sequencing data of a study of identical twins. Germline V gene sequence: CDR1 KGHDR, CDR2 SFDVKD. Trimming shortened V by 8 bases and J by 0 bases, and 12 bases separated the two germline ends. CDR3 length: 14 amino acids. One entry per CDR3 protein, called by TCRdb with MiXCR from the 5' RACE reads. The table has approximately 300,000 distinct CDR3 sequences, 8.5% to 9.5% seen once. The data also belong to a second study, concerning yellow fever vaccine responses in identical twins.

The gene calls are TRBV24-1 and TRBJ2-5; D not certain. The sample was CD8+ T cells sorted from blood. The sequence was obtained from a woman aged 18-29 years in good health. The DNA of the CDR3 is TGTGCCACCATGGGCAGGAACGACCAAGAGACCCAGTACTTC. This encodes CATMGRNDQETQYF.